Following are 10 T cell receptor beta chains from one sample sequenced in a study of CD8 T cells in Susac syndrome. Random hexamers were used to reverse transcribe an amount of about 0.5 to 1 ug RNA. TCRdb called the immunoSEQ multiplex PCR reads again in MiXCR, with one record for every CDR3 protein. The data show approximately 300,000 distinct CDR3 sequences, with over 75% seen just once and approximately 0.2% held by the top ten. The sequencing input was CD8+ T cells from PBMCs. These receptor sequences come from a human donor with multiple sclerosis.

Only one count was recorded for this clonotype. The chain joins TRBV5-8 to TRBJ2-2; the match to TRBD2 covers 9 bases. This CDR3 contains 15 residues. Trimming at V came to 1 base and at J to 7 bases, leaving 5 bases not matched to a gene. Germline V gene sequence: CDR1 SGHTS, CDR2 YDEGEE. The CDR3 spells CASSLNSGSVGELFF. The CDR3 DNA is TGTGCCAGCAGCTTGAATAGCGGGAGTGTCGGGGAGCTGTTTTTT.

This rearrangement joins TRBV19 to TRBJ2-7; D is uncertain. V was clipped by 2 bases and J by 0 bases, with 8 bases between them. CDR1 is LNHDA and CDR2 is SQIVND in the germline V gene (reference sequence). CDR3 length equals 14 residues. For the CDR3, the DNA is TGTGCCAGTAGTATACCGGGTCGCTCCTACGAGCAGTACTTC. Translating gives CASSIPGRSYEQYF.

In this sample, this clonotype turned up a few times. V usage is TRBV6-2 or TRBV6-3 and J usage is TRBJ2-7; the match to TRBD2 covers 9 bases. This CDR3 has 13 residues. Per the germline V gene, CDR1 is MNHEY and CDR2 is SVGEGT. Trimming cost V 6 bases and J 3 bases; bases outside gene matches: 3. The CDR3 loop is CASSASGVYEQYF. DNA of the CDR3: TGTGCCAGCAGCGCTAGCGGGGTCTACGAGCAGTACTTC.

The gene calls are TRBV27 and TRBJ2-5; D possibly corresponds to TRBD1 (6 bases). The ends were cut back, 6 bases at V and 2 bases at J, with 16 bases in the middle. CDR1 is MNHEY and CDR2 is SMNVEV in the germline V gene (reference sequence). This CDR3 comprises 15 residues. CDR3 bases: TGTGCCAGCAGCCCCCTAGGGACACTTCAAGAGACCCAGTACTTC. Protein sequence: CASSPLGTLQETQYF.

The chain uses TRBV27 and TRBJ2-4; D is possibly TRBD1 (6 bases). Germline loops: CDR1 MNHEY, CDR2 SMNVEV (reference sequence). V was trimmed by 5 bases and J by 0 bases, leaving 14 bases between them. There are 16 residues in the CDR3. The CDR3 region is CASSPWTVLAKNIQYF. The CDR3 coding sequence is TGTGCCAGCAGTCCCTGGACAGTGCTAGCCAAAAACATTCAGTACTTC.

The V call is TRBV6-2 or TRBV6-3, the J call TRBJ2-7; TRBD2 matches 10 bases. Germline trimming cut 0 bases from V and 4 bases from J; bases unmatched to any gene: 9. CDR3 length: 17 amino acids. The germline CDR1 and CDR2 sequences are MNHEY and SVGEGT. The CDR3 loop reads CASSYSVAGGFFYEQYF. CDR3 DNA sequence: TGTGCCAGCAGTTACTCGGTAGCGGGAGGCTTCTTTTACGAGCAGTACTTC.

This clonotype has only a few counts. The chain has TRBV7-2 and TRBJ1-1, with unresolved D. Looked up from germline, CDR1 is SGHTA and CDR2 is FQGNSA. The CDR3 loop spans 15 amino acids. V dropped 0 bases and J dropped 2 bases, with 10 bases sitting between them. CDR3 amino acids: CASSLAQDVNTEAFF. For the CDR3, the DNA is TGTGCCAGCAGCTTAGCGCAGGACGTAAACACTGAAGCTTTCTTT.

The gene calls are TRBV30 and TRBJ2-7; D is unclear. The CDR3 has 12 residues. Between the trimmed V and J ends, which lost 5 bases and 1 base, there was a span of 9 bases. CDR1 and CDR2 (germline): GTSNPN, SVGIG (reference sequence). The CDR3 is CAWASGSYEQYF. The CDR3 DNA reads TGTGCCTGGGCGTCAGGTTCCTACGAGCAGTACTTC.

This rearrangement joins TRBV5-5 to TRBJ2-3, with D possibly TRBD2 on 5 matching bases. The CDR3 is 16 residues long. The V gene's germline CDR1 is SGHKS and CDR2 YYEKEE (reference sequence). V was clipped by 0 bases and J by 2 bases, with 13 bases between them. CDR3 sequence: CASSLGELTPTDTQYF. CDR3 sequence (DNA): TGTGCCAGCAGCTTGGGGGAGTTAACCCCCACAGATACGCAGTATTTT.

The genes are TRBV7-9 and TRBJ2-2; 8 bases line up with TRBD2. CDR1 and CDR2 (germline): SEHNR, FQNEAQ (reference sequence). This CDR3 is built from 15 residues. The J segment lost 4 bases and the V segment lost 1 base, leaving 2 bases of the junction unmatched. The CDR3, as DNA: TGTGCCAGCAGCTTAGTTCTAGCGGGCACCGGGGAGCTGTTTTTT. Its translation is CASSLVLAGTGELFF.